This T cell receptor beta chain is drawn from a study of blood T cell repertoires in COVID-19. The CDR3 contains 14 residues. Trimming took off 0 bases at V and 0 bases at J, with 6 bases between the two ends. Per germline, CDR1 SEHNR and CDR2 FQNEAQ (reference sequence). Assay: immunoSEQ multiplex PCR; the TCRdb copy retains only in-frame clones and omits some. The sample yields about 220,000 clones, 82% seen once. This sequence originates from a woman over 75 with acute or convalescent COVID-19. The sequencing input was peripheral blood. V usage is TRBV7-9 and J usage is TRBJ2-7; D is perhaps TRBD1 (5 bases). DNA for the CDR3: TGTGCCAGCAGCTTAGCGACAGTCTCCTACGAGCAGTACTTC. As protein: CASSLATVSYEQYF.